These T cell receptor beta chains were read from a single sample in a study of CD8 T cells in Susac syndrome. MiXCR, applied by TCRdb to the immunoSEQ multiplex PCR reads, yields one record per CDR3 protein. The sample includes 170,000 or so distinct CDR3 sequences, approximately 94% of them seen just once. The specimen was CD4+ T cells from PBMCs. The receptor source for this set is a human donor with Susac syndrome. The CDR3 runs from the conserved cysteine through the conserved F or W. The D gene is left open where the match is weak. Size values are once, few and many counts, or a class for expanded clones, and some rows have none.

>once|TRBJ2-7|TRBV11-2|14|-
TGTGCCAGCAGCCATCAGGGACTTGGGTACGAGCAGTACTTC
CASSHQGLGYEQYF
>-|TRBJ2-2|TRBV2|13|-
TGTGCCAGCAAGACAGACAACACCGGGGAGCTGTTTTTT
CASKTDNTGELFF
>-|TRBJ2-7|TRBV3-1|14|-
TGTGCCAGCAGCCAAGGAGACTTATCCTACGAGCAGTACTTC
CASSQGDLSYEQYF
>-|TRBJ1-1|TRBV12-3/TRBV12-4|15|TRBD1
TGTGCCAGCAGCCCCCATGGGACAGTGAACACTGAAGCTTTCTTT
CASSPHGTVNTEAFF
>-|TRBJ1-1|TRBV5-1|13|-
TGCGCCAGCGGCCAACAATTGAACACTGAAGCTTTCTTT
CASGQQLNTEAFF
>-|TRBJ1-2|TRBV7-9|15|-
TGTGCCAGCAGCTCCGGGAAGGGGCCATCTGATGGCTACACCTTC
CASSSGKGPSDGYTF
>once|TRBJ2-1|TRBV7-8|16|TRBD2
TGTGCCAGCAGCACTGGGGCCGGGGGGGATTACAATGAGCAGTTCTTC
CASSTGAGGDYNEQFF
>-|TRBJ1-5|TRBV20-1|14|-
TGCAGTGCTGCGCGGCCTGCGAGCAATCAGCCCCAGCATTTT
CSAARPASNQPQHF
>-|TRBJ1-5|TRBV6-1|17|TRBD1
TGTGCCAGCAGGCCAGCCAGGACAGGGAATAGCAATCAGCCCCAGCATTTT
CASRPARTGNSNQPQHF
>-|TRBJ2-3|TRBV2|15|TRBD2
TGTGCCAGCAGCTTACTAGCGGGGGACACAGATACGCAGTATTTT
CASSLLAGDTDTQYF
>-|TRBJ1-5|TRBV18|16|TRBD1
TGTGCCAGCTCACACGCCGGGACAGGGAGAGATCAGCCCCAGCATTTT
CASSHAGTGRDQPQHF
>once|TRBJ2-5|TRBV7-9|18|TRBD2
TGTGCCAGCAGCTTAGCAGCGCCTAGCGGTATACTCAAAGAGACCCAGTACTTC
CASSLAAPSGILKETQYF
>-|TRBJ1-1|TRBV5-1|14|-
TGCGCCAGCAGCGCCCGGGACAAGAACACTGAAGCTTTCTTT
CASSARDKNTEAFF
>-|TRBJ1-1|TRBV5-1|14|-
TGCGCCAGCAGCTTGGAGAAGGGATACACTGAAGCTTTCTTT
CASSLEKGYTEAFF
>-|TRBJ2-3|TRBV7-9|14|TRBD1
TGTGCCGGCGACAGGGGGTTATCCACAGATACGCAGTATTTT
CAGDRGLSTDTQYF
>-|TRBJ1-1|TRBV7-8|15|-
TGTGCCAGCAGCTTAGACACCCAGACCAACACTGAAGCTTTCTTT
CASSLDTQTNTEAFF
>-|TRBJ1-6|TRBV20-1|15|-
TGCAGTGCTAGGGGGGAGACAGGTTCTTATTCACCCCTCCACTTT
CSARGETGSYSPLHF
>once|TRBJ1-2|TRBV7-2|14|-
TGTGCCAGCAGCCCCCGGACCCGGAGCTATGGCTACACCTTC
CASSPRTRSYGYTF
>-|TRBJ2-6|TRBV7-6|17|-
TGTGCCAGCAGCTCCGCCCTTGGGGGGCCTGGGGCCAACGTCCTGACTTTC
CASSSALGGPGANVLTF
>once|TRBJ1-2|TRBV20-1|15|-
TGCAGTGCTAGTGTTCTTGGACGACCACCGTATGGCTACACCTTC
CSASVLGRPPYGYTF
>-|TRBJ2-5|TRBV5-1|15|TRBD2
TGCGCCAGCAGCCGCGGGGGACTCACCCAAGAGACCCAGTACTTC
CASSRGGLTQETQYF
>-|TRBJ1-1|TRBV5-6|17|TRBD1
TGTGCCAGCAGTAAAGTACCACGACAGGGTTCGAACACTGAAGCTTTCTTT
CASSKVPRQGSNTEAFF